What follows are 13 T cell receptor beta chains derived from one specimen sequenced in a study of control samples from healthy donors and cancer patients. Repertoires were generated with immunoSEQ multiplex PCR, while TCRdb's copy carries only in-frame clones and drops some. The repertoire holds around 71,000 clones, with over 75% as singletons. The sequenced sample was PBMCs. Receptors were obtained from a woman in her 50s with head and neck cancer.

This chain links TRBV30 with TRBJ2-7, with 7 bases lining up with TRBD2. The germline CDR1 and CDR2 sequences are GTSNPN and SVGIG (reference sequence). The CDR3 contains 13 residues. The V gene end was trimmed by 0 bases and the J gene end by 11 bases; junction bases not matched to a gene: 10. The CDR3, as DNA: TGTGCCTGGAGTGTGGTAGCACGGACTAGAAAGTACTTC. Translated: CAWSVVARTRKYF.

The chain has TRBV27 and TRBJ2-2; 13 nucleotides align to TRBD2. The CDR3 totals 16 residues. V lost 5 bases and J lost 7; bases outside the gene matches: 7. Germline V CDR1 and CDR2: MNHEY, SMNVEV (reference sequence). CDR3 coding DNA: TGTGCCAGCAGTACAACTAGCGGGGGGGCGGACGGGGAGCTGTTTTTT. It codes for CASSTTSGGADGELFF.

In nucleotides, the CDR3 is TGCAGTGCTAGTGCGGCTAGCGGGGGCCTTCCTAGCACAGATACGCAGTATTTT. It encodes CSASAASGGLPSTDTQYF. The V gene is TRBV20-1, the J gene TRBJ2-3; 10 nucleotides agree with TRBD2. This CDR3 has 18 amino acids. Germline CDR1 and CDR2: DFQATT and SNEGSKA (reference sequence). Trimming removed 3 bases from V and 0 bases from J; junction bases left unmatched: 12.

This chain links TRBV6-1 with TRBJ2-7; D not resolved. The V gene lost 3 bases and the J gene lost 3 bases, with 6 bases spanning the gap. The CDR3 is 12 amino acids. Germline V lookup: CDR1 MNHNS, CDR2 SASEGT. The CDR3 sequence: CASSDVSYEQYF. The CDR3 nucleotides are TGTGCCAGCAGTGATGTTAGCTACGAGCAGTACTTC.

The sample holds a few counts of this clone. This chain joins TRBV30 and TRBJ1-3; possibly TRBD1 for D (5 bases). The CDR3 has 13 residues. V lost 0 bases to trimming and J lost 9 bases, with 12 bases between them. The germline gives CDR1 GTSNPN, CDR2 SVGIG (reference sequence). Here the CDR3 DNA reads TGTGCCTGGAGTGTAAAAGGCGGGGGCACCATATATTTT. This translates into CAWSVKGGGTIYF.

The chain couples TRBV7-9 to TRBJ2-2, with 9 bases identical to TRBD2. With 7 bases clipped from V and 3 bases from J, the junction kept 6 bases outside the gene matches. This CDR3 comprises 15 residues. Germline-derived CDR1 and CDR2 are SEHNR and FQNEAQ (reference sequence). The chain's CDR3 is CASMRGGRDTGELFF. The CDR3, as DNA: TGTGCCAGCATGCGGGGGGGCCGGGACACCGGGGAGCTGTTTTTT. Full variable domain (remainder filled in from reference TRBV7-9 and TRBJ2-2): DTGVSQNPRHKITKRGQNVTFRCDPISEHNRLYWYRQTLGQGPEFLTYFQNEAQLEKSRLLSDRFSAERPKGSFSTLEIQRTEQGDSAMYLCASMRGGRDTGELFFGEGSRLTVL.

V is TRBV5-1 and J is TRBJ1-1; possible D gene TRBD1, 6 bases. The CDR3 length is 15 residues. Per germline, CDR1 SGHRS and CDR2 YFSETQ. Trimming took off 3 bases at V and 0 bases at J, with 12 bases between the two ends. The CDR3 loop is CASSSGQYLNTEAFF. In nucleotides, the CDR3 is TGCGCCAGCAGCTCTGGACAGTACCTGAACACTGAAGCTTTCTTT.

V and J are TRBV9 and TRBJ1-1, with D possibly TRBD1 on 6 matching bases. V was pared by 4 bases and J by 0 bases, with 13 bases between. CDR3 length: 15 amino acids. Germline loops: CDR1 SGDLS, CDR2 YYNGEE. The CDR3 reads CASSPLDSLNTEAFF. CDR3 coding DNA: TGTGCCAGCAGCCCATTGGACAGTTTGAACACTGAAGCTTTCTTT.

This clone was counted a few times. V is TRBV7-2 and J is TRBJ1-1; TRBD1 aligns across 7 bases. Trimming removed 3 bases from V and 4 bases from J; junction bases left unmatched: 8. From germline, CDR1 is SGHTA and CDR2 FQGNSA. The CDR3 has 15 amino acids. The chain's CDR3 is CASSFRTGGGTEAFF. Written as DNA, the CDR3 is TGTGCCAGCAGCTTCCGGACAGGCGGGGGCACTGAAGCTTTCTTT.

The chain joins TRBV6-4 to TRBJ2-3; a possible D gene is TRBD1 (7 bases). Between the trimmed V and J ends, which lost 3 bases and 4 bases, there was a span of 17 bases. CDR1 is MRHNA, CDR2 SNTAGT, per germline. The CDR3 is 16 amino acids. The CDR3 reads CASSDQGGIGSDTQYF. CDR3 nucleotides: TGTGCCAGCAGTGATCAGGGGGGAATTGGATCAGATACGCAGTATTTT.

This clone was detected only once. The chain couples TRBV30 to TRBJ1-4; 7 nucleotides agree with TRBD1. The V and J ends lost 5 bases and 3 bases, in that order; junction bases with no gene match: 3. CDR1 is GTSNPN, CDR2 SVGIG, per germline (reference sequence). This CDR3 comprises 13 residues. CDR3 nucleotide sequence: TGTGCCTGGTCAGGGGGAGCTAATGAAAAACTGTTTTTT. This translates into CAWSGGANEKLFF.

The rearrangement uses TRBV15 and TRBJ2-1; TRBD2 might be the D (6 bases). Trimming removed 0 bases at V and 15 bases at J, with 15 bases between. Germline-derived CDR1 and CDR2 are LNHNV and YYDKDF (reference sequence). The CDR3 consists of 13 residues. The CDR3 region is CATSREFWGEVFF. DNA of the CDR3: TGTGCCACCAGCAGAGAGTTTTGGGGGGAAGTGTTCTTC.

V is TRBV30 and J is TRBJ2-7; TRBD2 aligns across 11 bases. Trimming at V came to 2 bases and at J to 3 bases, leaving 15 bases not matched to a gene. CDR3 length: 18 amino acids. Germline V lookup: CDR1 GTSNPN, CDR2 SVGIG (reference sequence). The CDR3 coding sequence is TGTGCCTGGAGTCCTTTTAGGTCCACTAGCGGGGGTGACTACGAGCAGTACTTC. It specifies CAWSPFRSTSGGDYEQYF.